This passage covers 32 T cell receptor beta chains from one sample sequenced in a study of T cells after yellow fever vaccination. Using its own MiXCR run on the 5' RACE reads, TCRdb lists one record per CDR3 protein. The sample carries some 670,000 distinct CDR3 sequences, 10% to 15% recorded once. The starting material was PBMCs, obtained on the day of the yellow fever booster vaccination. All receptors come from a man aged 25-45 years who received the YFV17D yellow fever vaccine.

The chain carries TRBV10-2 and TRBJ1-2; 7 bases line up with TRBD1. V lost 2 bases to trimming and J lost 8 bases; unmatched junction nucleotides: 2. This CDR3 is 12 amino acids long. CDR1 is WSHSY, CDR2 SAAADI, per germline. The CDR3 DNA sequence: TGCGCCAGCAGTGAGGACAGGGAGGGCTACACCTTC. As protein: CASSEDREGYTF.

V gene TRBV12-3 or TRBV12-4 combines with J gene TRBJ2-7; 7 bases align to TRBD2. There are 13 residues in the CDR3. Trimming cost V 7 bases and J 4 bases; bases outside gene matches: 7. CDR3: CASKLSGPYEQYF. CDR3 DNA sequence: TGTGCCAGCAAACTTAGCGGGCCTTACGAGCAGTACTTC.

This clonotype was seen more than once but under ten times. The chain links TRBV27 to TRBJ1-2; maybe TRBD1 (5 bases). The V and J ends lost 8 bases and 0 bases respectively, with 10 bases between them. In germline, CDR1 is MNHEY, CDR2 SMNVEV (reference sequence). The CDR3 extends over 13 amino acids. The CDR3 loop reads CASARDSNYGYTF. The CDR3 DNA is TGTGCCAGCGCCAGGGATTCTAACTATGGCTACACCTTC.

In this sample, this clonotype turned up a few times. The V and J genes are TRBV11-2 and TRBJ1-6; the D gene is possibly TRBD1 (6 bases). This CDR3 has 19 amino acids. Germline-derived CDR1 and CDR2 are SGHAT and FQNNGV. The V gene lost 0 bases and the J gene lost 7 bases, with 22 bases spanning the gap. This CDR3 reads CASSLDLRERGKINSPLHF. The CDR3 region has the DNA TGTGCCAGCAGCTTAGACCTCCGGGAAAGGGGGAAAATCAATTCACCCCTCCACTTT.

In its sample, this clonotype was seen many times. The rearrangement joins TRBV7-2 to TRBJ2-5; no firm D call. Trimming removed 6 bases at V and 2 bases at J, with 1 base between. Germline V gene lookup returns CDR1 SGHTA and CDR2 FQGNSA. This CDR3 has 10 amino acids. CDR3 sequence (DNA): TGTGCCAGCAGACAAGAGACCCAGTACTTC. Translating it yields CASRQETQYF.

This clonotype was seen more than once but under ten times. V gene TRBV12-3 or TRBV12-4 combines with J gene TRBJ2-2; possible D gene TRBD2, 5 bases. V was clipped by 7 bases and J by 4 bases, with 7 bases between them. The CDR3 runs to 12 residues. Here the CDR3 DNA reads TGTGCCAGCAATGCGGGCACCGGGGAGCTGTTTTTT. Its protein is CASNAGTGELFF.

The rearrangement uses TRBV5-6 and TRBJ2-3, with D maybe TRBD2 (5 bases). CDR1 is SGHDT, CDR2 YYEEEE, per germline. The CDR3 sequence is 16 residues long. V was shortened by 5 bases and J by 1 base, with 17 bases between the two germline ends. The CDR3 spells CASRSKADGGTDTQYF. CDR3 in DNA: TGTGCCAGCAGGTCAAAAGCGGACGGGGGCACAGATACGCAGTATTTT. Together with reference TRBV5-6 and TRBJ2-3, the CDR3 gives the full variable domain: DAGVTQSPTHLIKTRGQQVTLRCSPKSGHDTVSWYQQALGQGPQFIFQYYEEEERQRGNFPDRFSGHQFPNYSSELNVNALLLGDSALYLCASRSKADGGTDTQYFGPGTRLTVL.

CDR3: CASRTTSGSLGVPQYF. CDR3 coding DNA: TGTGCCAGCAGAACGACTAGCGGAAGCCTCGGGGTGCCGCAGTATTTT. The V call is TRBV27, the J call TRBJ2-3, with 9 bases lining up with TRBD2. Germline CDR1 and CDR2: MNHEY and SMNVEV (reference sequence). CDR3 size: 16 residues. V trimming: 6 bases; J trimming: 10 bases; junction bases outside the gene matches: 17.

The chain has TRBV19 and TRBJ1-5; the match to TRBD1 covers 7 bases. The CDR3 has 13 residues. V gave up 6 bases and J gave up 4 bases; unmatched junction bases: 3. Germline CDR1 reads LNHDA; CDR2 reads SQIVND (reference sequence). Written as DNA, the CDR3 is TGTGCCAGTAGGGGACAGCCTAATCAGCCCCAGCATTTT. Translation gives CASRGQPNQPQHF.

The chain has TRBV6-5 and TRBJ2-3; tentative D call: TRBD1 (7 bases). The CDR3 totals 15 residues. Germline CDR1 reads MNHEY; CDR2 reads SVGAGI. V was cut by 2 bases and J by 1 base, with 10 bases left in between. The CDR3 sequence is CASSYGGGGTDTQYF. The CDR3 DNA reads TGTGCCAGCAGTTACGGAGGGGGCGGCACAGATACGCAGTATTTT.

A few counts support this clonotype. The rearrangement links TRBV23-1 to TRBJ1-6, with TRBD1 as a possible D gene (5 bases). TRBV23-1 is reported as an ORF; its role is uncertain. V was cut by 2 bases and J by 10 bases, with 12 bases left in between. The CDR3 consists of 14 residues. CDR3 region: CASSQDSRWSPLHF. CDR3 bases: TGCGCCAGCAGTCAAGACAGTCGCTGGTCACCCCTCCACTTT.

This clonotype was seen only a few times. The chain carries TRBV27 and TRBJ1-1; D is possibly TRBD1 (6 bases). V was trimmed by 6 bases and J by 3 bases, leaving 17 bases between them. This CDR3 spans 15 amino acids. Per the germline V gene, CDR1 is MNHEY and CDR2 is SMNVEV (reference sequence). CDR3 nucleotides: TGTGCCAGCAGAATTAGGGGGGGGCGGCACACTGAAGCTTTCTTT. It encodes CASRIRGGRHTEAFF.

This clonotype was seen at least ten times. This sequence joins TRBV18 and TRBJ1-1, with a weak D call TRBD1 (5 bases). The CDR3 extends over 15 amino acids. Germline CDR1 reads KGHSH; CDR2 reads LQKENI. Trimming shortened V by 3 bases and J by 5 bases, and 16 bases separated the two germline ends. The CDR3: CASSPSREVRTEAFF. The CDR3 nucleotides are TGTGCCAGCTCACCTTCCAGGGAGGTGAGGACTGAAGCTTTCTTT. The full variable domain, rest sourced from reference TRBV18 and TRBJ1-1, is NAGVMQNPRHLVRRRGQEARLRCSPMKGHSHVYWYRQLPEEGLKFMVYLQKENIIDESGMPKERFSAEFPKEGPSILRIQQVVRGDSAAYFCASSPSREVRTEAFFGQGTRLTVV.

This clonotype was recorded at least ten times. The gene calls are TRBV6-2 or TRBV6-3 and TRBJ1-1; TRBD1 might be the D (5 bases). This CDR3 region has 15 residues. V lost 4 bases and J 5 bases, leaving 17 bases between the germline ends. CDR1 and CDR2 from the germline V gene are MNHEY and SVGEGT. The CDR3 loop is CASSSDRAGRTEAFF. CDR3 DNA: TGTGCCAGCAGTTCCGACCGTGCAGGGCGGACTGAAGCTTTCTTT.

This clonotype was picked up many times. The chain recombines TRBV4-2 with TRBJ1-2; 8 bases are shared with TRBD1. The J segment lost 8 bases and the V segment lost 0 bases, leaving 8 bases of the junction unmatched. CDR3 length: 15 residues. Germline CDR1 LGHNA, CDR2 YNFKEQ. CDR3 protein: CASSQDPDGQGGYTF. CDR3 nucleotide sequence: TGTGCCAGCAGCCAAGACCCCGACGGACAGGGAGGCTACACCTTC.

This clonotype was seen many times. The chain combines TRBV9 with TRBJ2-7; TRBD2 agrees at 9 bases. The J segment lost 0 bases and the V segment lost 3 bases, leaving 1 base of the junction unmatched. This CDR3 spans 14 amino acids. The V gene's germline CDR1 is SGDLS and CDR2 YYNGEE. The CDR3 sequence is CASSGSGSSYEQYF. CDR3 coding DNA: TGTGCCAGCAGCGGTAGCGGGAGCTCCTACGAGCAGTACTTC.

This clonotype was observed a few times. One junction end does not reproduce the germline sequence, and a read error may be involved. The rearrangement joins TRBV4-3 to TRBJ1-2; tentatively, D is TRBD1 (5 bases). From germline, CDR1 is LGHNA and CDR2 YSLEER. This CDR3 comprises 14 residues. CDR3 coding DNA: TGCGCCAGCACCCAAGACAGCTTCGGAAATGGCTACACCTTC. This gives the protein CASTQDSFGNGYTF.

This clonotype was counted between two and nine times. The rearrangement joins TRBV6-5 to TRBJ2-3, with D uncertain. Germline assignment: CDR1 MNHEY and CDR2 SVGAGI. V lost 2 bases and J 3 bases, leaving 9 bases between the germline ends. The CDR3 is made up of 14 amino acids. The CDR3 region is CASSYRTSTDTQYF. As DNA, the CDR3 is TGTGCCAGCAGTTACCGAACATCGACAGATACGCAGTATTTT.

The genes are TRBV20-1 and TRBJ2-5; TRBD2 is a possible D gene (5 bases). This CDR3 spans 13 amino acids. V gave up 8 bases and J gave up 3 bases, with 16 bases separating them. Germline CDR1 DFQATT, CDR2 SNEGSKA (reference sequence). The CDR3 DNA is TGCAGTCATGTGATGGGGAGTGAAGAGACCCAGTACTTC. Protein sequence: CSHVMGSEETQYF.

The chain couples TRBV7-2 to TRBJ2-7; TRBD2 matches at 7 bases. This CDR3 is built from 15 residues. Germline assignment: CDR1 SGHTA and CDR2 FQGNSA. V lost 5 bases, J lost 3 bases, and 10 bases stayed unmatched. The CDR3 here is CASSPGEGQYYEQYF. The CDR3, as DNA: TGTGCCAGCAGCCCGGGGGAGGGGCAATACTACGAGCAGTACTTC.

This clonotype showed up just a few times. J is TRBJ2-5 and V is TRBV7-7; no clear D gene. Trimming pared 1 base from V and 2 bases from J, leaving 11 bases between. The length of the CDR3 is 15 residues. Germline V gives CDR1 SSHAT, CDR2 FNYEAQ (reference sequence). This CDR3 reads CASSLGQSIQETQYF. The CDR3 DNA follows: TGTGCCAGCAGCTTAGGGCAGAGTATACAAGAGACCCAGTACTTC.

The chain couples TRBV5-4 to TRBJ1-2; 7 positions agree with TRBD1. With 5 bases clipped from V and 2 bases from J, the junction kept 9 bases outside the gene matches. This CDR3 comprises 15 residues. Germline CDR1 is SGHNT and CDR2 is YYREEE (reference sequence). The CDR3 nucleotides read TGTGCCAGCAGTTGGGACAGCAAAGTGAACTATGGCTACACCTTC. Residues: CASSWDSKVNYGYTF. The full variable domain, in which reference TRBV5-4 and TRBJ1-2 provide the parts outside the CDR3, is ETGVTQSPTHLIKTRGQQVTLRCSSQSGHNTVSWYQQALGQGPQFIFQYYREEENGRGNFPPRFSGLQFPNYSSELNVNALELDDSALYLCASSWDSKVNYGYTFGSGTRLTVV.

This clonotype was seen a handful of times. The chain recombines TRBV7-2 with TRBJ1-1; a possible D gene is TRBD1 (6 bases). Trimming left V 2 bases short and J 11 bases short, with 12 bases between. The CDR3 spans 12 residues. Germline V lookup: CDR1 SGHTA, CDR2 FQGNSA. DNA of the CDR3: TGTGCCAGCAGCTTATCCCCAGGGGAGGCTTTCTTT. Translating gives CASSLSPGEAFF.

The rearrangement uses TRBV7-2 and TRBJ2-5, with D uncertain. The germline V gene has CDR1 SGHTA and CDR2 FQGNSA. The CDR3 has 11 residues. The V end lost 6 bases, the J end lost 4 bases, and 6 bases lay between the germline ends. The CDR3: CASRGSETQYF. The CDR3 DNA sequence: TGTGCCAGCAGGGGGTCAGAGACCCAGTACTTC. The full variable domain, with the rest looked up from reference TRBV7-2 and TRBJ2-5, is GAGVSQSPSNKVTEKGKDVELRCDPISGHTALYWYRQSLGQGLEFLIYFQGNSAPDKSGLPSDRFSAERTGGSVSTLTIQRTQQEDSAVYLCASRGSETQYFGPGTRLLVL.

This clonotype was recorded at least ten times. CDR3 sequence reads: CSARDTGYNEQFF. In nucleotides, the CDR3 is TGCAGTGCTAGAGACACAGGTTACAATGAGCAGTTCTTC. The chain links TRBV20-1 to TRBJ2-1, with TRBD1 as a possible D gene (5 bases). V was trimmed by 0 bases and J by 4 bases, leaving 7 bases between them. The CDR3 is 13 residues long. CDR1 is DFQATT, CDR2 SNEGSKA, per germline (reference sequence).

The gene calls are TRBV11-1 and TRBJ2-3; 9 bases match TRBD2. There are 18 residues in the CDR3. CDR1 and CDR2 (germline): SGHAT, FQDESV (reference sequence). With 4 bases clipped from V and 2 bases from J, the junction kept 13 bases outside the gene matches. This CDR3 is CASSSSPSSGMNTDTQYF. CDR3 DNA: TGTGCCAGCAGCTCCTCCCCGTCTAGCGGGATGAACACAGATACGCAGTATTTT.

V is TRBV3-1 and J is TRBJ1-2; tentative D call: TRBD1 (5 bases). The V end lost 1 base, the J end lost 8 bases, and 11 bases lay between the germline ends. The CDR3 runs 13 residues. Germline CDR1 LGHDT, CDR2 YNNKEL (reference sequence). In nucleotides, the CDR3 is TGTGCCAGCAGCCAAGCAGGACATAGAGGCTACACCTTC. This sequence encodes CASSQAGHRGYTF.

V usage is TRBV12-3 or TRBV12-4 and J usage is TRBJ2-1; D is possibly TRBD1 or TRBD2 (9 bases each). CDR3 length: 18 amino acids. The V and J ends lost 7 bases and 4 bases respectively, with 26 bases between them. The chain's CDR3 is CASTNTGGGAGGYNEQFF. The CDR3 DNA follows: TGTGCCAGCACCAATACAGGGGGCGGCGCGGGAGGGTACAATGAGCAGTTCTTC.

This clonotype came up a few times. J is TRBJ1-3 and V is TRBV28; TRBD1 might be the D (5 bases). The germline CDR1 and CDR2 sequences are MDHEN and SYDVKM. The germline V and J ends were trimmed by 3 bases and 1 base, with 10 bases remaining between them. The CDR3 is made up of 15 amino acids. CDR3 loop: CASSLGLASGNTIYF. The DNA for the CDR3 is TGTGCCAGCAGTTTGGGGCTAGCATCTGGAAACACCATATATTTT.

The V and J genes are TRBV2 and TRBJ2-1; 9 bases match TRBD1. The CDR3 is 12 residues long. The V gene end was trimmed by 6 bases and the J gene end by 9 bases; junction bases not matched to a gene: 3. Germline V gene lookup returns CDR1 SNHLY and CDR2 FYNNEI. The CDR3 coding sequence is TGTGCCAGCAGCGCGACAGGGGGTGAGCAGTTCTTC. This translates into CASSATGGEQFF.

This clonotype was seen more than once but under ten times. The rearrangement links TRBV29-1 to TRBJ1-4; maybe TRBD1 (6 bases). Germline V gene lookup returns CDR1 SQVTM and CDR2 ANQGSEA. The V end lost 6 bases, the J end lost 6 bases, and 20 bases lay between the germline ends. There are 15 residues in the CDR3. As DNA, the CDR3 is TGCAGCGTCGGCGTTACAGGGAGGTTTGATGAAAAACTGTTTTTT. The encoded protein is CSVGVTGRFDEKLFF.

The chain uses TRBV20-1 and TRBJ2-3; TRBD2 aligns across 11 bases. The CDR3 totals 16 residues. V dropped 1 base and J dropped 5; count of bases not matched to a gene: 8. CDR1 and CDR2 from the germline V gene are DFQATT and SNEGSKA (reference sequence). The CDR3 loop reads CSARGASGRLRDTQYF. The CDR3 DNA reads TGCAGTGCTAGAGGGGCTAGCGGGAGGTTGAGAGATACGCAGTATTTT.